This TCR beta chain derives from a study of shared clonotypes between healthy human individuals. Naive CD8 isolation took CD45RO-negative cells positively selected for CCR7 and excluded terminally differentiated effector memory CD45RA+ cells. Profiling relied on immunoSEQ multiplex PCR, and the TCRdb table lists in-frame clones only, not all of them. The table lists around 2.1 million clones, just over 90% of them singletons, with around 1.7% in the top ten. This CDR3 contains 12 residues. CDR1 is SGDLS, CDR2 YYNGEE, per germline. The V and J ends lost 3 bases and 8 bases respectively, with 11 bases between them.

The chain joins TRBV9 to TRBJ1-2, with unresolved D. The sequencing input was naive CD8+ T cells from PBMCs. This clonotype originated in a young man in good health. Some clones in this sample may be carry-over from other donors' samples. The CDR3 spells CASSAESVGYTF. CDR3 coding DNA: TGTGCCAGCAGCGCCGAGTCTGTCGGCTACACCTTC.